This is a list of T cell receptor beta chains from one sample in a study of response to subunit inactivated influenza vaccine. Each CDR3 protein is one row after TCRdb ran MiXCR on the RT-PCR reads. The sample comprises 300,000 to 350,000 distinct CDR3 sequences, about 20% of which are singletons, and around 10% rests with the top ten. The sample was PBMCs from blood, taken about 19 months after vaccination. The source is a man between 50 and 69 years old who received an inactivated influenza vaccine. The CDR3 runs from the conserved cysteine through the conserved F or W. D genes are given only for firm matches. Size is stated for part of the rows, as once, few or many counts, or as a class when the clone is expanded.

J gene,clone size,V gene,D gene,CDR3 protein,CDR3 DNA
TRBJ2-7,NA,TRBV12-3/TRBV12-4,TRBD2,CASSLAGGPFDEQYF,TGTGCCAGCAGTTTAGCGGGAGGGCCTTTCGACGAGCAGTACTTC
TRBJ2-1,NA,TRBV4-1,NA,CASSHQREERQFF,TGCGCCAGCAGCCACCAGAGGGAGGAGAGGCAGTTCTTC
TRBJ1-6,few,TRBV4-3,NA,CASSQGPGGGNSPLHF,TGCGCCAGCAGCCAAGGCCCGGGGGGAGGTAATTCACCCCTCCACTTT
TRBJ1-1,NA,TRBV20-1,NA,CSALGARTEAFF,TGCAGTGCTCTGGGGGCGAGAACTGAAGCTTTCTTT
TRBJ2-7,NA,TRBV20-1,NA,CSAPRQGGNEQYF,TGCAGTGCTCCAAGACAGGGAGGCAACGAGCAGTACTTC
TRBJ2-2,NA,TRBV24-1,TRBD2,CATSDLQGLAENTGELFF,TGTGCCACCAGTGATTTGCAGGGACTAGCGGAGAACACCGGGGAGCTGTTTTTT
TRBJ2-5,many,TRBV29-1,NA,CSVEWVRGPHQETQYF,TGCAGCGTTGAATGGGTGCGGGGGCCACACCAAGAGACCCAGTACTTC
TRBJ2-1,NA,TRBV5-1,NA,CASSSEVYNEQFF,TGCGCCAGCAGCTCCGAAGTTTACAATGAGCAGTTCTTC
TRBJ1-1,NA,TRBV19,NA,CATRGPPVGAFF,TGTGCCACCCGGGGGCCTCCGGTGGGAGCTTTCTTT
TRBJ1-2,many,TRBV28,TRBD1,CASSFLTGGSYGYTF,TGTGCCAGCAGTTTCCTCACAGGGGGTTCCTATGGCTACACCTTC
TRBJ2-7,NA,TRBV6-2/TRBV6-3,TRBD1,CASSSRGRQGQYF,TGTGCCAGCAGCAGCAGGGGGCGTCAGGGGCAGTACTTC
TRBJ1-1,NA,TRBV4-2,NA,CASSQDHGKNTEAFF,TGTGCCAGCAGCCAAGATCACGGAAAGAACACTGAAGCTTTCTTT
TRBJ2-2,few,TRBV12-3/TRBV12-4,NA,CASSFRVQPAKNTGELFF,TGTGCCAGCAGTTTTCGGGTACAGCCAGCAAAGAACACCGGGGAGCTGTTTTTT
TRBJ2-2,NA,TRBV28,NA,CASINRNTGVLFF,TGTGCCAGCATTAATAGAAACACCGGGGTGCTGTTTTTT
TRBJ1-2,few,TRBV15,NA,CATSRDGGVDYGYTF,TGTGCCACCAGCAGAGATGGGGGTGTCGACTATGGCTACACCTTC
TRBJ2-4,NA,TRBV7-9,NA,CASSLVEGTGNIQYF,TGTGCCAGCAGCTTAGTGGAGGGAACCGGAAACATTCAGTACTTC
TRBJ1-2,many,TRBV27,NA,CASRPGSSLGGYTF,TGTGCCAGCAGACCCGGGTCATCTTTGGGTGGCTACACCTTC
TRBJ1-1,many,TRBV12-3/TRBV12-4,TRBD1,CASTLGTVNTEAFF,TGTGCCAGCACCTTAGGGACAGTGAACACTGAAGCTTTCTTT
TRBJ2-7,NA,TRBV9,NA,CASNVDGSGGEEQYF,TGTGCCAGCAACGTGGACGGATCCGGGGGCGAAGAGCAGTACTTC
TRBJ2-2,once,TRBV27,NA,CASSPVFTGELFF,TGTGCCAGCAGCCCAGTTTTTACCGGGGAGCTGTTTTTT
TRBJ2-5,NA,TRBV18,NA,CASSPRPRGVAETQYF,TGTGCCAGCTCGCCTCGTCCCAGGGGGGTCGCGGAGACCCAGTACTTC
TRBJ1-4,few,TRBV4-3,NA,CASSQGGATATNEKLFF,TGCGCCAGCAGCCAGGGAGGGGCTACGGCAACTAATGAAAAACTGTTTTTT
TRBJ2-3,NA,TRBV10-3,NA,CAISEDRADTQYF,TGTGCCATCAGTGAAGACAGAGCAGATACGCAGTATTTT
TRBJ1-3,NA,TRBV11-2,NA,CASSFGGVGDGSGNTIYF,TGTGCCAGCAGCTTCGGGGGGGTTGGGGACGGCTCTGGAAACACCATATATTTT
TRBJ1-5,few,TRBV6-5,NA,CASSYNISQPQHF,TGTGCCAGCAGTTACAATATCTCTCAGCCCCAGCATTTT
TRBJ2-3,NA,TRBV7-2,NA,CASSLNGFSTDTQYF,TGTGCCAGCAGCTTAAACGGGTTTAGCACAGATACGCAGTATTTT
TRBJ2-2,NA,TRBV2,TRBD1,CATKRDRTNTGELFF,TGTGCCACTAAACGGGACAGAACGAACACCGGGGAGCTGTTTTTT
TRBJ2-1,NA,TRBV6-5,NA,CASSYLGLQRNEQFF,TGTGCCAGCAGTTACCTGGGACTCCAGAGGAATGAGCAGTTCTTC
TRBJ1-5,NA,TRBV6-2/TRBV6-3,NA,CASTPGGAQPQHF,TGTGCCAGCACCCCGGGCGGGGCCCAGCCCCAGCATTTT
TRBJ2-7,NA,TRBV4-2,TRBD2,CASSQDQRDSYEQYF,TGTGCCAGCAGCCAAGATCAGCGGGACTCCTACGAGCAGTACTTC
TRBJ1-1,NA,TRBV10-1,NA,CASTKDMNTEAFF,TGCGCCAGCACGAAGGACATGAACACTGAAGCTTTCTTT
TRBJ1-4,few,TRBV28,NA,CASSLRSEKLFF,TGTGCCAGCAGTTTACGGTCTGAAAAACTGTTTTTT
TRBJ2-3,few,TRBV7-8,TRBD2,CASSPRVAGGPEADTQYF,TGTGCCAGCAGCCCAAGGGTAGCGGGAGGGCCTGAGGCAGATACGCAGTATTTT
TRBJ2-4,NA,TRBV20-1,TRBD1,CSARGSQGVAKNIQYF,TGCAGTGCTAGAGGGTCCCAGGGGGTAGCCAAAAACATTCAGTACTTC
TRBJ1-6,many,TRBV27,NA,CASSYQNSPLHF,TGTGCCAGCAGTTACCAAAATTCACCCCTCCACTTT
TRBJ1-6,few,TRBV27,TRBD1,CASAAGTVNNSPLHF,TGTGCCAGCGCTGCGGGGACAGTGAATAATTCACCCCTCCACTTT
TRBJ2-7,few,TRBV29-1,NA,CSVAAGSYEQYF,TGCAGCGTTGCAGCCGGGAGCTACGAGCAGTACTTC
TRBJ2-7,few,TRBV3-1,NA,CASSQDLQGYYEQYF,TGTGCCAGCAGCCAAGATCTCCAGGGGTACTACGAGCAGTACTTC
TRBJ1-1,many,TRBV5-1,TRBD1,CASSLDPGTGLTEAFF,TGCGCCAGCAGCTTGGATCCCGGGACAGGGCTCACTGAAGCTTTCTTT
TRBJ1-4,NA,TRBV7-8,TRBD1,CASSADRTEKLFF,TGTGCCAGCAGCGCGGACAGGACAGAAAAACTGTTTTTT
TRBJ2-7,NA,TRBV10-3,NA,CAISVAGGLTYEQYF,TGTGCCATCAGTGTTGCTGGGGGCCTAACCTACGAGCAGTACTTC
TRBJ2-2,NA,TRBV11-2,NA,CASSQYVNTGELFF,TGTGCCAGCAGCCAGTACGTTAACACCGGGGAGCTGTTTTTT
TRBJ1-2,few,TRBV2,TRBD1,CASGTGGRYGYTF,TGTGCCAGCGGAACAGGGGGCAGATATGGCTACACCTTC
TRBJ2-1,NA,TRBV2,NA,CASLWRENEQFF,TGTGCCAGCCTTTGGAGGGAAAATGAGCAGTTCTTC
TRBJ1-2,NA,TRBV30,NA,CAWSPGAGGYTF,TGTGCCTGGAGCCCAGGGGCCGGGGGCTACACCTTC
TRBJ1-4,few,TRBV7-9,NA,CASSVSGQVTNEKLFF,TGTGCCAGCAGCGTCAGTGGTCAGGTTACTAATGAAAAACTGTTTTTT
TRBJ1-1,NA,TRBV7-8,TRBD1,CASSSATGFTEAFF,TGTGCCAGCAGCTCCGCGACAGGGTTCACTGAAGCTTTCTTT
TRBJ2-3,NA,TRBV11-2,TRBD1,CASSPGGPTVDTQYF,TGTGCCAGCAGTCCAGGGGGACCAACTGTAGATACGCAGTATTTT
TRBJ1-1,few,TRBV5-1,TRBD1,CASSGQGWGRTEAFF,TGCGCCAGCAGCGGACAGGGATGGGGAAGAACTGAAGCTTTCTTT
TRBJ2-1,NA,TRBV28,NA,CASSLSQGVSNEQFF,TGTGCCAGCAGTCTTAGCCAAGGGGTGTCCAATGAGCAGTTCTTC